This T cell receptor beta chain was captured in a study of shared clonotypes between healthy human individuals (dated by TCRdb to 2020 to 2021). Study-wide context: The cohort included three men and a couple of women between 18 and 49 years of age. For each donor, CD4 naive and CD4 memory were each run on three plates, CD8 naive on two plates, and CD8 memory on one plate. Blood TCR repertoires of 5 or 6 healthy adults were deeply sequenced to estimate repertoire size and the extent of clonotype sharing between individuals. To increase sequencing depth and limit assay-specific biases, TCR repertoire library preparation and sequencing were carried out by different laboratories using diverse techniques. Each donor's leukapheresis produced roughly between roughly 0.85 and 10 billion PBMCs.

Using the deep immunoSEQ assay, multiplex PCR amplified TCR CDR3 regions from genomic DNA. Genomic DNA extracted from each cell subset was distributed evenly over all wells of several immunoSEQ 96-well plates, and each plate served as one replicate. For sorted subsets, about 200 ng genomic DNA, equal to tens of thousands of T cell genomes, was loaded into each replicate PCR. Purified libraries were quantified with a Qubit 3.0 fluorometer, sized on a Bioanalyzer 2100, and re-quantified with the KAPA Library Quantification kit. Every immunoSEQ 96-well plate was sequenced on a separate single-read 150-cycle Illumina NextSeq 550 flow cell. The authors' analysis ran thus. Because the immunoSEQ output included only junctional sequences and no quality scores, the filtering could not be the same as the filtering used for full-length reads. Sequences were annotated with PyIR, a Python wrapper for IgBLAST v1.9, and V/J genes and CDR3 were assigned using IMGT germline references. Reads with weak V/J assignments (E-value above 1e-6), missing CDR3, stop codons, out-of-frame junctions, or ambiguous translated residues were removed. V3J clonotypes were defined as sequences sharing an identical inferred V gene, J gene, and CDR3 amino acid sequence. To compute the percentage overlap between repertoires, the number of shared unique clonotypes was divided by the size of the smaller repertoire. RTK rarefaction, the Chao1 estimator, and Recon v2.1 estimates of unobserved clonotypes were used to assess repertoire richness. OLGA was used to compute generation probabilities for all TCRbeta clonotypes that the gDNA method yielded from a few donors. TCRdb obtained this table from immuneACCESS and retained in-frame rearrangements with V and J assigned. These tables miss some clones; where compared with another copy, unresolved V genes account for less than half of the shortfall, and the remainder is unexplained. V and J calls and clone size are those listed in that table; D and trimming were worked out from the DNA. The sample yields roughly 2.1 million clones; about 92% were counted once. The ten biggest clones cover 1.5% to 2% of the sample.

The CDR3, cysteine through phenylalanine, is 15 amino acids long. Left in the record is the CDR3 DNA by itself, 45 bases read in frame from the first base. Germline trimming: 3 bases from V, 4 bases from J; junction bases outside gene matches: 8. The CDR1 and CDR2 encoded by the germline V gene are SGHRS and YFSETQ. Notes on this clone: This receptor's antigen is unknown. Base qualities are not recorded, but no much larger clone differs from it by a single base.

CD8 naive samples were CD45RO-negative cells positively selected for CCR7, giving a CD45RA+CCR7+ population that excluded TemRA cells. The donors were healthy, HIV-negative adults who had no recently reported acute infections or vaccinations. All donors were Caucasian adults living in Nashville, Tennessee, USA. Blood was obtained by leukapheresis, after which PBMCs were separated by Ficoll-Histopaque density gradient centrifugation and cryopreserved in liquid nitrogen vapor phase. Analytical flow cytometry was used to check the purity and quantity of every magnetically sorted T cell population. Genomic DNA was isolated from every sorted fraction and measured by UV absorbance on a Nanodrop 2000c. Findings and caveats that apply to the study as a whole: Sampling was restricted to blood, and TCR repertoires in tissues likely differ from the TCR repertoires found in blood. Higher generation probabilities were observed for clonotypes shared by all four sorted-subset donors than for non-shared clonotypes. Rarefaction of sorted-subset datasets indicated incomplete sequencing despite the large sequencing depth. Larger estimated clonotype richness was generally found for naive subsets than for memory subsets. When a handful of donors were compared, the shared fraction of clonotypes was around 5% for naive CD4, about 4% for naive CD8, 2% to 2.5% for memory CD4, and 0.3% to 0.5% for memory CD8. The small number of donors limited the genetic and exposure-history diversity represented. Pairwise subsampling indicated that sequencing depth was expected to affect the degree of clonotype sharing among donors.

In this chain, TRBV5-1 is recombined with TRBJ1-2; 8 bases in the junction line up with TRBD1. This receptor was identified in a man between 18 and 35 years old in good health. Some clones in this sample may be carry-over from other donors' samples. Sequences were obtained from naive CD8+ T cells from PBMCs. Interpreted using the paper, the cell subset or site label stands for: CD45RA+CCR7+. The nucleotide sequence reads TGCGCCAGCAGCTGGTCCGAGGACAGGGCCTATGGCTACACCTTC. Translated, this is CASSWSEDRAYGYTF.